This record covers a single TCR beta chain. The specificity of this receptor is unknown. Within one base of it there is no much larger clone, and no base qualities were kept. The CDR3 numbers 15 residues from cysteine through phenylalanine. The kept DNA is CDR3 alone, 45 bases in frame from the first base. Ends trimmed: V by 5 bases, J by 7 bases; bases unmatched to a gene: 9. As encoded in the germline V gene (reference sequence), CDR1 is LGHDT while CDR2 is YNNKEL. The treatment or condition label of this sample denotes: some 20 received Ad26.COV2.S at low or high dose, single or two shots; roughly five received placebo; per-sample allocation not given. For vaccine and placebo recipients, repertoires were sequenced using samples collected on day 63 after the first injection. Between 29 July and 7 August 2020, Cohort 1b enrolled 20 to 30 adults aged 18-55 years at one site in Boston, USA. Ad26.COV2.S was a replication-incompetent adenovirus type 26 vector that expressed a prefusion-stabilized SARS-CoV-2 spike protein derived from the original Wuhan strain.

The data originate from a study of Ad26.COV2.S vaccination and SARS-CoV-2 variants (dated by TCRdb to the early 2020s). About the full investigation: Donors in the vaccine arm were drawn from COV1001, a phase I-IIa trial of Ad26.COV2.S in healthy adults that was multicentre, randomized, double-blind and placebo-controlled. Dosing of Ad26.COV2.S was intramuscular, at either 5x10^10 or 1x10^11 viral particles, delivered as one shot or as two shots spaced 56 days apart. TCRbeta repertoire sequencing was used to assess the specificity and breadth of SARS-CoV-2-reactive T cell receptors after Ad26.COV2.S vaccination. A total of around 32 samples were included in the TCR-sequenced set, comprising roughly 20 Ad26.COV2.S vaccine recipients, 5 placebo recipients and 8 SARS-CoV-2 convalescent individuals. Trial participants were randomized into five groups of five: low-dose or high-dose Ad26.COV2.S given once or twice, or placebo on both occasions. Investigators remained blinded to trial group allocation during experiments and outcome assessment.

Findings and caveats that apply to the study as a whole: Substantial breadth of spike-specific CD8+ and CD4+ T cell responses was reported after vaccination. The study was not powered for comparison of responses between vaccine doses or regimens. Vaccine and placebo recipients had comparable non-spike TCR breadth, which fits with the vaccine containing only spike. Compared with placebo recipients, Ad26.COV2.S recipients showed higher spike-specific TCR breadth (P = 0.0014). The authors noted that the TCR breadth and depth analyses may have underestimated total T cell responses.

TCRbeta CDR3 regions were sequenced with the immunoSEQ Assay. After extraction, genomic DNA underwent amplification by bias-controlled multiplex PCR, followed by high-throughput sequencing. The authors' pipeline ran thus. To quantify the absolute abundance of every unique TCRbeta CDR3 region, sequences were collapsed and filtered. T cell fraction was estimated by normalization of TCRbeta template counts to usable DNA, with usable DNA being measured through amplification of reference genes present in all nucleated cells. Repertoire TCRs were annotated as SARS-CoV-2-specific by exact matching of V gene, CDR3 amino acid sequence and J gene to a known reactive TCR set. The reference SARS-CoV-2 TCR set was obtained from MIRA and was filtered for enrichment in COVID-19-positive ImmuneCODE repertoires, whereby public or cross-reactive TCRs were removed. Using the MIRA antigens, annotated TCRs were further analysed by specific ORF or by position within an ORF. Depth was the summed frequency of annotated unique rearrangements, while breadth was defined as annotated unique rearrangements over total unique productive rearrangements. Two-sided Wilcoxon rank-sum tests were applied when comparing TCR breadth between groups. Here the immuneACCESS table is served through TCRdb, limited to in-frame sequences with V and J called. Missing clones are a known gap in these copies; in checked studies unresolved V genes cover under half, and the rest lacks a known reason. That table is the source of V, J and clone size, and D and trimming were worked out from the DNA. For this sample the table gives 400,000 to 450,000 clones, of which around nine tenths were detected only once. The biggest ten clones account for more than 10% of the sample.

This sequence originates from a person aged 18 to 59 who received the Ad26.COV2.S COVID-19 vaccine or a placebo. Sequences were derived from peripheral blood, sampled in a trial of Ad26.COV2.S vaccine versus placebo. Rearrangement joined TRBV3-1 (or the pseudogene TRBV3-2) to TRBJ2-1; 9 bases in the middle match TRBD2. The CDR3 amino acid sequence is: CASSVSAGGFNEQFF. The DNA reads as follows: TGTGCCAGCAGCGTGTCGGCGGGAGGGTTTAATGAGCAGTTCTTC.